What follows are 7 T cell receptor beta chains derived from one specimen sequenced in a study of T-cell memory formation after mild COVID-19. Each CDR3 protein is one row after TCRdb ran MiXCR on the 5' RACE reads. The sample yields some 410,000 distinct CDR3 sequences, 23% seen once. The source material was PBMCs or a T cell subset sorted from them (not recorded which). Every receptor here comes from an adult woman who had mild COVID-19 (a few samples of this study predate the infection). Cell type and time point are not known.

This clonotype was recorded a few times. The rearrangement uses TRBV20-1 and TRBJ1-5; D perhaps matches TRBD1 (6 bases). Trimming removed 1 base from V and 7 bases from J, with 11 bases in between. CDR1 and CDR2 (germline): DFQATT, SNEGSKA (reference sequence). The CDR3 loop spans 13 amino acids. CDR3 nucleotide sequence: TGCAGTGCTAGAGTACAGGGCGGCCAGCCCCAGCATTTT. Translated, it gives CSARVQGGQPQHF.

The rearrangement uses TRBV7-7 and TRBJ2-7; D perhaps matches TRBD2 (6 bases). Trimming stripped 3 bases from V and 7 bases from J, with 13 bases between. Per the germline V gene, CDR1 is SSHAT and CDR2 is FNYEAQ (reference sequence). The CDR3 is made up of 13 amino acids. CDR3 nucleotide sequence: TGTGCCAGCAGCTTGGGGGGAGGTGGAGAGCAGTACTTC. It codes for CASSLGGGGEQYF.

The genes are TRBV4-3 and TRBJ2-7; D unclear. Germline V lookup: CDR1 LGHNA, CDR2 YSLEER. The CDR3 extends over 15 amino acids. V was clipped by 1 base and J by 4 bases, with 14 bases between them. The CDR3 here is CASSQGLRFPYEQYF. DNA for the CDR3: TGCGCCAGCAGCCAAGGGTTACGGTTTCCATACGAGCAGTACTTC.

In its sample, this clonotype was seen a few times. V and J are TRBV13 and TRBJ2-5; D ambiguous. Per the germline V gene, CDR1 is PRHDT and CDR2 is FYEKMQ (reference sequence). The length of the CDR3 is 12 residues. V was clipped by 8 bases and J by 7 bases, with 14 bases between them. The CDR3 spells CASGPSWVTQYF. Written as DNA, the CDR3 is TGTGCCAGCGGCCCGAGTTGGGTGACCCAGTACTTC.

A few counts support this clonotype. This rearrangement joins TRBV5-1 to TRBJ2-1; the D gene is possibly TRBD2 (5 bases). The V gene's germline CDR1 is SGHRS and CDR2 YFSETQ. Trimming shortened V by 0 bases and J by 2 bases, and 9 bases separated the two germline ends. The CDR3 consists of 15 residues. The CDR3 sequence: CASSLGSSAYNEQFF. CDR3 nucleotides: TGCGCCAGCAGCTTGGGTAGTAGCGCCTACAATGAGCAGTTCTTC.

The rearrangement uses TRBV30 and TRBJ1-2; the D is unclear. The CDR3 contains 11 residues. Trimming left V 1 base short and J 7 bases short, with 7 bases between. CDR1 and CDR2 from the germline V gene are GTSNPN and SVGIG (reference sequence). The CDR3 protein is CAWSGLGGYTF. CDR3 DNA: TGTGCCTGGAGTGGGTTGGGTGGCTACACCTTC.

The chain carries TRBV6-5 and TRBJ2-7; 9 nucleotides agree with TRBD1. Losses at the gene ends were 6 bases for V and 6 bases for J; bases not matched to a gene: 9. This CDR3 is built from 14 residues. The germline CDR1 and CDR2 sequences are MNHEY and SVGAGI. This chain's CDR3 is CASRRDRAMAEQYF. The DNA for the CDR3 is TGTGCCAGCAGAAGGGACAGGGCCATGGCCGAGCAGTACTTC.